This is a list of T cell receptor beta chains from one sample in a study of CD8+ T cells in alopecia areata. Produced via immunoSEQ multiplex PCR; TCRdb's table is partial and in-frame only. The sample records around 180,000 clones, roughly 70% being singletons. The sample was CD4+ T cells sorted from blood, taken at roughly week 49, from a patient treated with tofacitinib. The receptors derive from a human donor with alopecia areata. CDR3s include the opening cysteine and the closing phenylalanine or tryptophan. Fields, in order: CDR3 DNA, CDR3 protein, D gene, V gene, J gene, clone size. D genes are given only for firm matches. Not every row has a clone size; where given, it reads once, few, many or a size class.

TGCGCCAGCAGCAACCCAGGTACCAATGAAGCTTTCTTT	CASSNPGTNEAFF	NA	TRBV5-1	TRBJ1-1	NA
TGTGCCAGCGGCGTAACCTACGAGCAGTACTTC	CASGVTYEQYF	NA	TRBV28	TRBJ2-7	NA
TGCAGCGTCGGACAGGCAGGGGGAGAAGCTTTCTTT	CSVGQAGGEAFF	TRBD1	TRBV29-1	TRBJ1-1	once
TGTGCCAGCAGTTTCCGCCAAGGATACAACACTGAAGCTTTCTTT	CASSFRQGYNTEAFF	NA	TRBV27	TRBJ1-1	NA
TGTGCCTGGAGTTCCGGCCCATTTGGGGGGACCCAGTACTTC	CAWSSGPFGGTQYF	NA	TRBV30	TRBJ2-5	NA
TGTGCCAGCAGCGCGGACGCCACCAACACTGAAGCTTTCTTT	CASSADATNTEAFF	NA	TRBV9	TRBJ1-1	NA
TGTGCCAGCAGCTGGGAGCGGCGGGGGGGCGGTGAGCAGTACTTC	CASSWERRGGGEQYF	TRBD2	TRBV7-9	TRBJ2-7	NA
TGTGCCAGCAGCTTAGGTGGGAGGGGACGGAGCTATGGCTACACCTTC	CASSLGGRGRSYGYTF	NA	TRBV7-2	TRBJ1-2	few
TGTGCCAGCAGTTACCCGGGGACCCCGGAGACCCAGTACTTC	CASSYPGTPETQYF	NA	TRBV6-6	TRBJ2-5	NA
TGCGCCAGCAGATGGTCTGGGGCCAACGTCCTGACTTTC	CASRWSGANVLTF	NA	TRBV5-1	TRBJ2-6	NA
TGTGCCAGCAGCTTAGGGCCGGGCTACACCTTC	CASSLGPGYTF	NA	TRBV7-2	TRBJ1-2	NA
TGTGCCAGTAGTACCCCGGGGCGAACAGATACGCAGTATTTT	CASSTPGRTDTQYF	NA	TRBV19	TRBJ2-3	NA
TGTGCCAGTAGTTTCAACGCAGGGGTTCTGCAAGAGACCCAGTACTTC	CASSFNAGVLQETQYF	NA	TRBV19	TRBJ2-5	few
TGTGCCAGCACCAAAGACGACAGGGCTAACTATGGCTACACCTTC	CASTKDDRANYGYTF	TRBD1	TRBV2	TRBJ1-2	few
TGCAGCGTTGAGGTACTGAACACTGAAGCTTTCTTT	CSVEVLNTEAFF	NA	TRBV29-1	TRBJ1-1	NA
TGTGCCTGGATGGCAGGGTATGGCTACACCTTC	CAWMAGYGYTF	NA	TRBV30	TRBJ1-2	few
TGTGCCAGCAGCACAGGAGTATCCTACAATGAGCAGTTCTTC	CASSTGVSYNEQFF	NA	TRBV9	TRBJ2-1	NA
TGTGCCAGCAGCCCCCTCAATGTGGTCAAAAACATTCAGTACTTC	CASSPLNVVKNIQYF	NA	TRBV11-2	TRBJ2-4	NA
TGTGCCAGCAGCGTGGACAGCACCTACGAGCAGTACTTC	CASSVDSTYEQYF	NA	TRBV27	TRBJ2-7	NA
TGCGCCAGCAGCTTGGCCTTAAGGGACTATGGCTACACCTTC	CASSLALRDYGYTF	NA	TRBV5-1	TRBJ1-2	NA
TGCAGCGTTGTTGGTGACAATGAGCAGTTCTTC	CSVVGDNEQFF	NA	TRBV29-1	TRBJ2-1	few
TGCAGCGTTGAGAGTACAGCAAACGAACTAGGCTACACCTTC	CSVESTANELGYTF	NA	TRBV29-1	TRBJ1-2	NA
TGTGCCAGCAGTGGAGGGACAGGGAACAACGAGCAGTACTTC	CASSGGTGNNEQYF	TRBD1	TRBV2	TRBJ2-7	NA
TGCGCCAGCAGCCCCGGTTGGGGGGACGAGCAGTACTTC	CASSPGWGDEQYF	NA	TRBV5-1	TRBJ2-7	NA
TGTGCCAGCAGCCGAAATCAAGGGGGCACCACTGAAGCTTTCTTT	CASSRNQGGTTEAFF	TRBD1	TRBV11-2	TRBJ1-1	NA
TGCAGCGTTGGAGGACGGAATTACAATGAGCAGTTCTTC	CSVGGRNYNEQFF	NA	TRBV29-1	TRBJ2-1	few
TGTGCCAGCAGCCGGGACAGGGACGATTCACCCCTCCACTTT	CASSRDRDDSPLHF	TRBD1	TRBV5-4	TRBJ1-6	NA
TGCAGCGGGGGAGGGTGGAACACTGAAGCTTTCTTT	CSGGGWNTEAFF	NA	TRBV29-1	TRBJ1-1	NA
TGCAGCGCTGTGACAGGGATTGACGAGCAGTACTTC	CSAVTGIDEQYF	TRBD1	TRBV29-1	TRBJ2-7	medium-sized
TGTGCCAGCGCACCCCGTCGTGGGCTAGCGGGGAGTCAAAACATTCAGTACTTC	CASAPRRGLAGSQNIQYF	TRBD2	TRBV2	TRBJ2-4	NA
TGTGCCAGCAGCTTAGAAAGGACAGACGGCGACTATGGCTACACCTTC	CASSLERTDGDYGYTF	NA	TRBV7-3	TRBJ1-2	few
TGTGCCAGCAGTGAATGGGGGACAAATCAGCCCCAGCATTTT	CASSEWGTNQPQHF	NA	TRBV25-1	TRBJ1-5	NA
TGTGCCAGCAGCCCAGGGACTAGAGGTCCCACCGGGGAGCTGTTTTTT	CASSPGTRGPTGELFF	TRBD2	TRBV7-2	TRBJ2-2	NA
TGTGCCAGCAGTCCACGGGACAGCAATCAGCCCCAGCATTTT	CASSPRDSNQPQHF	NA	TRBV27	TRBJ1-5	NA
TGCAGTGCTAGTGTGGGCACTGAAGCTTTCTTT	CSASVGTEAFF	NA	TRBV20-1	TRBJ1-1	few
TGTGCCAGCAGCTTAGATTCTGGGGCCAACGTCCTGACTTTC	CASSLDSGANVLTF	NA	TRBV7-2	TRBJ2-6	once
TGTGCCACCAGCGGCAAATTGAACACTGAAGCTTTCTTT	CATSGKLNTEAFF	NA	TRBV15	TRBJ1-1	NA
TGTGCCAGCAGTGAAGATGAGGGTAGCACCTTC	CASSEDEGSTF	NA	TRBV2	TRBJ1-2	NA
TGCAGCGCTACGGGACAGCCGAACACTGAAGCTTTCTTT	CSATGQPNTEAFF	TRBD1	TRBV29-1	TRBJ1-1	NA
TGTGCCAGCAGTGAAGCGGTTTGGGGGGAGCTGTTTTTT	CASSEAVWGELFF	NA	TRBV6-1	TRBJ2-2	once
TGTGCCACCAGCCTCCACCCTCCCGATACGCAGTATTTT	CATSLHPPDTQYF	NA	TRBV15	TRBJ2-3	NA
TGCGCCAGCAGCTTCATGTCCGGGACAATCTACGAGCAGTACTTC	CASSFMSGTIYEQYF	NA	TRBV5-1	TRBJ2-7	NA
TGCAGCGTTTCCGCGGGTGGAGAAGCTTTCTTT	CSVSAGGEAFF	NA	TRBV29-1	TRBJ1-1	NA
TGTGCCAGCACGCCAGGGGTGTCAGGGCTCTATGGCTACACCTTC	CASTPGVSGLYGYTF	NA	TRBV25-1	TRBJ1-2	NA
TGTGCCCTTAGGGCAGGGGGAAGCACTAACTATGGCTACACCTTC	CALRAGGSTNYGYTF	TRBD1	TRBV30	TRBJ1-2	NA
TGCAGCGTTGAAGAGTCAGGCGCAGATACGCAGTATTTT	CSVEESGADTQYF	NA	TRBV29-1	TRBJ2-3	NA
TGCAGCGCCCGCCCGCAGGCGAACTACAATGAGCAGTTCTTC	CSARPQANYNEQFF	NA	TRBV29-1	TRBJ2-1	NA
TGCGCCAGCAGCGGGGACGGTAATCAGCCCCAGCATTTT	CASSGDGNQPQHF	NA	TRBV5-1	TRBJ1-5	NA
TGTGCCTTCGGAGAGGGGAGCTACACCTTC	CAFGEGSYTF	NA	TRBV2	TRBJ1-2	once
TGCAGCGCCGAGGAGTCTGGGGCCAACGTCCTGACTTTC	CSAEESGANVLTF	NA	TRBV29-1	TRBJ2-6	few
TGTGCCAGCAGTGAGTACAGGAACCACGAGCAGTACTTC	CASSEYRNHEQYF	NA	TRBV2	TRBJ2-7	NA
TGCGCCAGCAGCCAAGAGGTCTCCGTCGCCGGTGCCACAGATACGCAGTATTTT	CASSQEVSVAGATDTQYF	NA	TRBV4-3	TRBJ2-3	NA
TGTGCCAGCAGCTTAGGGACAGGGGCGGTAAATGAGCAGTTCTTC	CASSLGTGAVNEQFF	TRBD1	TRBV5-6	TRBJ2-1	NA
TGTGCCAGCACCTCGATAGGAGAAAAACTGTTTTTT	CASTSIGEKLFF	NA	TRBV25-1	TRBJ1-4	NA
TGCGCCAGCAGCACCACAGGGTACCAAGAGACCCAGTACTTC	CASSTTGYQETQYF	NA	TRBV5-1	TRBJ2-5	few